This TCR beta chain was obtained from a study of CD8 T cells in ankylosing spondylitis. Quantitative 5'-RACE with molecular barcodes generated TCR beta libraries. In TCRdb, the 5' RACE reads were re-called with MiXCR into one record per CDR3 protein. The sample shows 250,000 to 300,000 distinct CDR3 sequences, under 20% of them seen only once. Germline V lookup: CDR1 SQVTM, CDR2 ANQGSEA. The CDR3 has 13 residues. With 2 bases removed from V and 6 bases from J, the gap between germline ends came to 10 bases. Study-level results: A TCR beta motif made of fewer than 10 highly homologous variants seemed typical of ankylosing spondylitis blood. CD8+ cells made up the disease-linked clones, which were relatively rare in peripheral blood. Enrichment of disease-linked clones was reportedly significant in matched ankylosing spondylitis synovial fluid.

Comment on this clonotype: The target antigen is unknown.

This clonotype originated in a male donor with ankylosing spondylitis or in good health (not recorded which). Sequenced: blood, either unsorted or a sorted T cell fraction (not recorded which). The chain joins TRBV29-1 to TRBJ2-2; D tentatively reads TRBD1 or TRBD2 (5 bases each). In DNA, the CDR3 is TGCAGCGTTGAACAGGGAGTCGCCGGGGAGCTGTTTTTT. Its translation is CSVEQGVAGELFF.